Listed below are T cell receptor beta chains from one sample, sequenced in a study of post-analysis software for immune sequencing data. TCRdb ran MiXCR on the PCR reads and lists one entry per CDR3 protein. The table records more than 350,000 distinct CDR3 sequences, roughly 38% of them present only once. Material: blood. Receptors were obtained from a girl aged 2-10 years with multiple sclerosis. Both conserved end residues are part of each CDR3. The D gene is left open where the match is weak. Clone size is given for some rows only: seen once, a few or many times, or a class if the clone is expanded.

once TRBJ1-5 TRBV19 - CASSTFGGGRFNQPQHF TGTGCCAGTAGTACCTTCGGGGGGGGGCGGTTTAATCAGCCCCAGCATTTT
- TRBJ2-6 TRBV7-9 - CASSLWGEVRSGANVLTF TGTGCCAGCAGCTTATGGGGGGAGGTACGCTCTGGGGCCAACGTCCTGACTTTC
- TRBJ2-7 TRBV20-1 - CSARTGAYEQYF TGCAGTGCTAGGACAGGTGCCTACGAGCAGTACTTC
- TRBJ2-3 TRBV12-3/TRBV12-4 - CASSLNRVPDTQYF TGTGCCAGCAGTTTGAACAGGGTTCCAGATACGCAGTATTTT
- TRBJ1-5 TRBV4-1 - CASSQVGINQPQHF TGCGCCAGCAGCCAAGTAGGGATTAACCAGCCCCAGCATTTT
- TRBJ1-2 TRBV7-2 - CASSFLFDGYTF TGTGCCAGCAGCTTTTTGTTTGATGGCTACACCTTC
few TRBJ2-1 TRBV29-1 TRBD2 CSVEESSGPEQFF TGCAGCGTTGAAGAGAGTAGCGGGCCTGAGCAGTTCTTC
- TRBJ1-2 TRBV6-5 - CASSYRQKGYGYTF TGTGCCAGCAGTTATAGACAGAAGGGGTATGGCTACACCTTC
few TRBJ1-2 TRBV7-3 - CASSPRPGTGYGYTF TGTGCCAGCAGCCCCCGCCCCGGGACGGGCTATGGCTACACCTTC
once TRBJ1-1 TRBV10-3 - CTISESQGGTEAFF TGTACCATCAGTGAGTCCCAGGGAGGCACTGAAGCTTTCTTT
- TRBJ1-1 TRBV4-1 TRBD1 CASSHIGQAGMNTEAFF TGCGCCAGCAGCCACATAGGACAGGCGGGAATGAACACTGAAGCTTTCTTT
few TRBJ2-7 TRBV6-2/TRBV6-3 TRBD1 CASSYIWGQGTSYEQYF TGTGCCAGCAGTTACATTTGGGGACAGGGAACGTCCTACGAGCAGTACTTC
- TRBJ2-1 TRBV4-2 TRBD2 CASSPTSGQHEQFF TGTGCCAGCAGCCCTACTAGCGGTCAACATGAGCAGTTCTTC
- TRBJ2-4 TRBV7-2 TRBD2 CASSLDGTSARPQYF TGTGCCAGCAGCTTAGATGGGACTAGCGCTCGGCCCCAGTACTTC
few TRBJ2-3 TRBV20-1 - CSARLAYGGTDTQYF TGCAGTGCGCGTCTAGCGTATGGGGGCACAGATACGCAGTATTTT
- TRBJ2-3 TRBV20-1 TRBD1 CSARDEGQGLADTQYF TGCAGTGCTAGAGATGAGGGACAGGGTTTAGCAGATACGCAGTATTTT
- TRBJ1-4 TRBV7-2 TRBD1 CASSANRGAREKLFF TGTGCCAGCAGCGCCAACAGGGGGGCTAGGGAAAAACTGTTTTTT
- TRBJ2-7 TRBV28 TRBD2 CASRPGLADNEQYF TGTGCCAGCAGGCCGGGACTAGCAGACAATGAGCAGTACTTC
- TRBJ2-1 TRBV12-5 - CASGLVVAAGYNEQFF TGTGCTAGTGGTTTGGTAGTGGCCGCGGGCTACAATGAGCAGTTCTTC
- TRBJ2-2 TRBV20-1 TRBD2 CSAAGGPRLSTGELFF TGCAGTGCCGCGGGAGGGCCTCGATTGTCCACCGGGGAGCTGTTTTTT
once TRBJ2-7 TRBV11-2 TRBD2 CASSLNALAVYQETQCF TGTGCCAGCAGCTTAAATGCACTAGCGGTTTACCAAGAGACCCAGTGCTTC
- TRBJ2-3 TRBV12-3/TRBV12-4 TRBD1 CASRPGTGPSDTQYF TGTGCCAGCAGGCCTGGGACAGGGCCGTCAGATACGCAGTATTTT
- TRBJ2-1 TRBV10-3 TRBD2 CAIRETSGVNEQFF TGTGCCATCAGGGAGACTAGCGGGGTGAATGAGCAGTTCTTC
- TRBJ2-7 TRBV6-1 - CASSPRTDGSYEQYF TGTGCCAGCAGCCCCAGAACCGACGGATCCTACGAGCAGTACTTC
- TRBJ2-7 TRBV28 TRBD2 CASRSTSGGDYEQYF TGTGCCAGCAGGTCGACTAGCGGGGGGGACTACGAGCAGTACTTC
- TRBJ1-6 TRBV29-1 TRBD1 CSVNWTGKSSYNSPLHF TGCAGCGTCAACTGGACAGGGAAAAGCTCCTATAATTCACCCCTCCACTTT
- TRBJ2-1 TRBV2 TRBD1 CASSDIGTGYNEPVF TGTGCCAGCAGTGATATAGGGACAGGGTACAATGAGCCGGTCTTC
few TRBJ2-7 TRBV27 - CASSSTGSHEQYF TGTGCCAGCAGTTCGACAGGAAGCCACGAGCAGTACTTC
few TRBJ2-3 TRBV20-1 TRBD2 CSAVSPLAGNTDTQYF TGTAGTGCCGTTTCCCCCCTAGCGGGCAACACAGATACGCAGTATTTT
once TRBJ1-1 TRBV29-1 - CSVRGRMNTEAFF TGCAGCGTGAGAGGCAGAATGAACACTGAAGCTTTCTTT
- TRBJ2-5 TRBV10-3 TRBD2 CAISESGAGVETQYF TGTGCCATCAGTGAGTCGGGAGCGGGAGTGGAGACCCAGTACTTC
- TRBJ2-1 TRBV5-1 - CASSLARGDEQFF TGCGCCAGCAGCTTGGCCCGCGGGGATGAGCAGTTCTTC
few TRBJ1-4 TRBV6-5 - CASSYSGGEKLFF TGTGCCAGCAGTTACTCGGGAGGGGAAAAACTGTTTTTT
few TRBJ2-1 TRBV20-1 - CSASRSSNEQFF TGCAGTGCTAGTAGAAGCAGCAATGAGCAGTTCTTC
- TRBJ1-2 TRBV27 - CASRQTGSPGNGYTF TGTGCCAGCAGACAGACAGGATCGCCGGGGAATGGCTACACCTTC
few TRBJ2-7 TRBV15 TRBD1 CATSREPGPQGLSEQYF TGTGCCACCAGCAGAGAACCCGGGCCACAGGGGTTATCCGAGCAGTACTTC
few TRBJ2-1 TRBV20-1 TRBD2 CSARYQAGTRSDEQFF TGCAGTGCTAGATACCAAGCCGGGACTAGAAGTGATGAGCAGTTCTTC
- TRBJ2-2 TRBV14 TRBD1 CASSRQGANTGELFF TGTGCCAGCAGCCGACAGGGGGCGAACACCGGGGAGCTGTTTTTT
- TRBJ2-3 TRBV10-3 - CAISEEGTGWMDTQYF TGTGCCATCAGTGAGGAGGGTACAGGGTGGATGGATACGCAGTATTTT
- TRBJ2-7 TRBV12-3/TRBV12-4 - CASNRPPSYEQYF TGTGCCAGCAATCGTCCCCCCTCCTACGAGCAGTACTTC
- TRBJ2-1 TRBV20-1 - CSARRQASGQFF TGCAGTGCTAGACGCCAGGCCTCGGGGCAGTTCTTC